Here is one T cell receptor beta chain with its context. The clone's antigen remains unknown. Base qualities were left out, and no much larger clone turns up one base away. The library was generated by the immunoSEQ multiplex PCR assay. A mixture of 60 forward primers for TCR Vbeta segments and 13 reverse primers for TCR Jbeta segments was used in the multiplex PCR. Amplification of the CDR3 region of rearranged TCR beta genes was performed with a multiplex PCR assay on genomic DNA. Amplified TCR beta libraries were sequenced as 87-base-pair reads on the Illumina HiSeq System. The paper's processing steps were these. In a later analysis, tens of millions of unique TCR beta chains were counted across the roughly 610 repertoires, and around 10 million of these chains were shared by at least two donors. To remove PCR and sequencing errors, raw reads were error-corrected and collapsed into unique sequences using a nearest-neighbor algorithm that merged closely related sequences. To assign V, D and J gene segments, CDR3 sequences were aligned to IMGT reference sequences. For a sequence to be retained, at least a six-nucleotide match to both a V gene segment and a J gene segment was required. A rearrangement counted as productive if the CDR3 had no stop codons and remained in frame with V and J, and every other rearrangement counted as non-productive. CDR3 was defined by IMGT convention, running from the second conserved V-encoded cysteine to the conserved J-encoded phenylalanine. Sequences without an unambiguous match to a single V gene segment were excluded from the earlier analysis of 450 to 750 of the donors. In an earlier analysis of 587 of the donors, V segments were called functional above 56.7% productive rearrangements and were called segregating when the between-donor standard deviation exceeded 5%. To diagnose cytomegalovirus status from the catalog of TCR beta chain sequences, a statistical classification framework was built. In a later analysis, V and J genes were assigned by comparing TCR nucleotide sequences against IMGT/GENE-DB human TR gene sequences. The TCRdist pipeline was used in a later analysis to assign CDR3 sequences and most-parsimonious VDJ recombination scenarios. A later analysis defined each TCR beta chain by its CDR3 amino acid sequence plus V-gene family, and excluded reads lacking a unique V-gene family. In a later analysis, a few hundred highly shared, low-generation-probability nucleotide sequences were removed to address suspected cross-contamination and a sequencing artifact. In a later analysis, a clonal expansion index for each public chain was calculated from normalized within-repertoire ranks of inferred template counts. In a later analysis, generation probabilities were computed using a VDJ recombination model fitted to out-of-frame rearrangements, and the results were checked against IGoR. In a later analysis, TCR-TCR, TCR-HLA and TCR-CMV co-occurrence was scored with hypergeometric tests, and a repertoire-size bias correction was applied to TCR pairs. False discovery rates were estimated in a later analysis by permuting HLA or CMV assignments 20 times. In a later analysis, co-occurring TCRs were grouped using DBSCAN, and TCRdist sequence similarity was added for clustering within HLA-allele-positive subsets. Repertoires with fewer than 30,000 or more than 120,000 public chains, plus five repertoires with anomalous nucleotide sharing, were excluded from co-occurrence clustering. TCRdb obtained this table from immuneACCESS and retained in-frame rearrangements with V and J assigned. These tables miss some clones; where compared with another copy, unresolved V genes account for less than half of the shortfall, and the remainder is unexplained. The V and J calls and clone size were taken over from that table, and D and trimming were inferred from the DNA. Present in this sample are about 180,000 clones, around 80% of which were seen just once. Jointly, the top ten make up under 2% of the sample.

Based on the germline V gene, the CDR1 and CDR2 sequences are MRHNA and SNTAGT. At the junction V is shortened by 6 bases and J by 1 base; bases outside the gene matches: 6. From the cysteine through the phenylalanine, the CDR3 covers 16 amino acids. Just the 48-base CDR3 DNA is kept, in frame starting at base 1. This specimen comes from a study of cytomegalovirus exposure and HLA in healthy donors (dated 2017 in TCRdb). The study in broad terms: An earlier analysis of approximately 640 of the donors reported 250 to 300 Gb of sequence data and around 120 million unique TCR beta sequences from 190 million or so T cells. A later analysis re-examined previously published TCR beta repertoires from around 670 donors and added high-resolution HLA genotyping to investigate patterns of TCR occurrence. In an earlier analysis of roughly 540 of the donors, high-throughput TCR beta sequencing was used to judge whether each TCR beta V gene segment behaved as functional or pseudogenic. Of the 300 to 500 genotyped donors, more than 75% were placed in the genetic ancestry cluster associated with self-reported Caucasian donors. The aim of the study was to test whether cataloging public T cell receptors could identify signatures of past pathogen exposure. To predict cytomegalovirus infection status, the study brought together high-throughput TCR immunosequencing, statistical association of individual TCRs with disease status, and machine learning. Donor age, sex, ethnicity and CMV serostatus were compiled together with the repertoire data. Approximately 310 gigabases of sequencing data and roughly 90 million unique TCR sequences were included in an early release covering 550 to 800 HLA-typed donors. Rather than using new phenotypic data, the later analysis identified candidate immune exposures from TCR beta sequences and from how often those sequences occurred across donors. Typing coverage differed by locus: A, B, C, DRB1 and DQB1 were typed in about 620-640 donors, DQA1 in about 560, DPA1 in some 610, and DPB1 in 472. Every discovery cohort repertoire had been produced on one sequencing platform. The T cell repertoires of 666 subjects were profiled by immunosequencing and related to cytomegalovirus serostatus. HLA typing included class I and class II loci at four-digit resolution. A separate validation cohort of about 110 different subjects was used in addition to the approximately 700-subject first cohort. On average, around 230,000 unique TCR beta nucleotide sequences were sequenced per donor among several hundred genotyped donors of the cohort, with roughly 20% of those sequences being non-productive. A few DR-DQ haplotypes were treated as single units for association and clustering because of strong linkage in the cohort. A later genetic analysis took genome-wide SNP genotypes for about 55% of the roughly 670 donors and used that subset as a discovery cohort. Results and caveats for the whole study, not just this receptor: The authors suggested that the approach could potentially be extended to other disease states and immunological phenotypes. A group of highly shared sequence variants was considered likely to be a technical artifact of the sequencing pipeline. In vitro tests confirmed that a few of the cytomegalovirus-associated TCR beta chains recognize cytomegalovirus antigens. A further reported finding was that TCR beta sequences accurately predicted the HLA-A and HLA-B alleles for most subjects in the first cohort. Strong co-occurrence of HLA alleles, especially DR and DQ, made assigning TCR associations to individual alleles difficult. Because some donors lacked HLA typing at each locus, the association tests relied only on the typed subset. Presence/absence analyses assumed roughly uniform sequencing depth across donors, an assumption that may not hold. According to a later analysis, most CMV-associated TCR beta chains appeared to be HLA-restricted, and the HLA associations seemed to be driven largely by CMV exposure. A later analysis found that HLA-associated TCR beta chains were more clonally expanded and had lower generation probabilities than equally common non-associated chains. At a false discovery rate of 0.05, a later analysis linked about 16,000 TCR beta sequences to specific HLA alleles. Some IMGT-functional V segments, including TRBV6-2 and TRBV6-3, could not be distinguished by the 87-base-pair reads and were therefore excluded. In both the original and validation cohorts, the classifier was reported to diagnose cytomegalovirus status with high specificity and sensitivity. In a later analysis, TCR association rates were found to vary across HLA loci, with the most associated TCRs seen for DRB1 alleles and the fewest for HLA-C alleles. In an earlier analysis of roughly 560 of the donors, most TCR beta V segments were observed in productive rearrangements about 87% or about 30% of the time, broadly matching IMGT annotations. CMV serostatus was the only immune exposure information available for the cohort. The study listed 164 TCR beta chains as associated with cytomegalovirus. According to a later analysis, parvovirus B19, influenza, CMV and Epstein-Barr virus appeared linked to several top co-occurrence clusters. Only TCR beta chains were sequenced in this cohort, and the absence of alpha or paired-chain data limited detectable features. Most TCR sequences were observed very rarely across donors, whereas some public TCRs were present in many individuals. According to a later genetic analysis, donors in an Asian-associated ancestry cluster had fewer N-insertions in productive TCRs than the approximately 700-donor mean. V-gene and J-gene trimming of TCR beta chains was associated with a missense DCLRE1C variant in a later genetic analysis, and the association was replicated in an independent cohort. Because counts were too low, around 18 rarely observed V segments, including chromosome 9 orphons, were left out of the earlier analysis of 587 of the donors. Linkage disequilibrium might explain the correlated functional status among segregating V segments, but an unknown experimental factor could not be excluded.

The cohort comprised fewer than 750 healthy bone marrow donors. At the time of sampling, every cohort member was nominally healthy, though immune exposures that went unrecorded were likely present. The donor tested CMV seronegative, placing the donor among the 350 to 400 seronegative members of the cohort. A peripheral blood sample was provided by each donor, and peripheral blood mononuclear cells were used for TCR beta sequencing. The Qiagen DNeasy Blood Extraction Kit was used to extract genomic DNA from the blood cell samples. Sequenced material: PBMCs. The receptor was isolated from a man between 18 and 35 years old in good health and CMV-seronegative. The chain uses TRBV6-4 and TRBJ2-5; 12 middle bases align to TRBD2. The CDR3 in this case is CASSPTSGGVQETQYF. The nucleotide sequence reads as follows: TGTGCCAGCAGCCCGACTAGCGGGGGCGTCCAAGAGACCCAGTACTTC.